This entry is about one T cell receptor (beta chain). The target antigen is unknown. This record comes from a study of CD8 T cells in Susac syndrome. Whole-study findings and limits: It was acknowledged by the study that relatively few individuals were included in its TCR sequencing and HLA analysis.

Purification of the CD8+ and CD4+ T cells relied on negative isolation, and TEMRA cells underwent FACS enrichment. RNA totalling about 0.5 to 1 ug underwent reverse transcription with random hexamers. A multiplex approach, immunoSEQ multiplex PCR, amplified TCR beta CDR3 across 54 Vbeta and 13 Jbeta. TCRdb ran MiXCR on the immunoSEQ multiplex PCR reads and lists one entry per CDR3 protein. The sample lists about 200,000 distinct CDR3 sequences; approximately 90% were seen once. Trimming left V 5 bases short and J 7 bases short, with 3 bases between. This CDR3 has 10 residues. Per germline, CDR1 SEHNR and CDR2 FQNEAQ (reference sequence).

The chain recombines TRBV7-9 with TRBJ2-1; D gene ambiguous. The clonotype originates from a human donor with multiple sclerosis. The sequenced material came from CD8+ T cells from PBMCs. The DNA of the CDR3 is TGTGCCAGCAGCATTAATGAGCAGTTCTTC. Amino acids: CASSINEQFF.